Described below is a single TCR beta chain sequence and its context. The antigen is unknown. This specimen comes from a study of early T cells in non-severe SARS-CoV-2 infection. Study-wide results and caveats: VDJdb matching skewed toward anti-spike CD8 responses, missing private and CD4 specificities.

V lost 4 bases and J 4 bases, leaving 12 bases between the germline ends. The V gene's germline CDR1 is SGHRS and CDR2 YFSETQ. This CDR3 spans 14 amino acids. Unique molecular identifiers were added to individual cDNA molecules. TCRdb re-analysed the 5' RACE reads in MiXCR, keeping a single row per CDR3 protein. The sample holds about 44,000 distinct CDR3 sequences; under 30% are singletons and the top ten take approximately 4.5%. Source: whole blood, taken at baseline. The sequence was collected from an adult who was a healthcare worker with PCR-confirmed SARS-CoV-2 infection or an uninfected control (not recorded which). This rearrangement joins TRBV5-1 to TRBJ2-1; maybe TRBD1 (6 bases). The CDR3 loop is CASSTGTSYNEQFF. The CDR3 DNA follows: TGCGCCAGCAGCACAGGGACCTCATACAATGAGCAGTTCTTC. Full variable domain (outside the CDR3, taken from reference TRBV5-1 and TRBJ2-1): KAGVTQTPRYLIKTRGQQVTLSCSPISGHRSVSWYQQTPGQGLQFLFEYFSETQRNKGNFPGRFSGRQFSNSRSEMNVSTLELGDSALYLCASSTGTSYNEQFFGPGTRLTVL.